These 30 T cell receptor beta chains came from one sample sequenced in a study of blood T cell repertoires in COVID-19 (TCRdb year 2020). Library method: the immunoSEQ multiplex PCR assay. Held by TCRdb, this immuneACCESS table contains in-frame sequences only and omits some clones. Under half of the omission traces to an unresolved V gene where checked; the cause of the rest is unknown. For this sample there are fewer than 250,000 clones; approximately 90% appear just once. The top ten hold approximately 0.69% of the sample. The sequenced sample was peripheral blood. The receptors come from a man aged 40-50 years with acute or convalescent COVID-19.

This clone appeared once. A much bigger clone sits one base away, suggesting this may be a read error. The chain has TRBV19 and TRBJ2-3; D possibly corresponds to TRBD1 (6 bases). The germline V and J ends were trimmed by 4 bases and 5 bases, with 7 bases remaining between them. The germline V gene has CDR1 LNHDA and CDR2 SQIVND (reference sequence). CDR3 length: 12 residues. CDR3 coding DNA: TGTGCCAGTAGTACCAGGGGAGATACGCAGTATTTT. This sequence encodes CASSTRGDTQYF.

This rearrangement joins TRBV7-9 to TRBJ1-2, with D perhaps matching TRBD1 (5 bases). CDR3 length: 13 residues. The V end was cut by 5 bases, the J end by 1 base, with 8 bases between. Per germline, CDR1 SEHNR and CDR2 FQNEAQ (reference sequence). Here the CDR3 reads CASSLRDNYGYTF. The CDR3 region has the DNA TGTGCCAGCAGCCTCAGGGATAACTATGGCTACACCTTC. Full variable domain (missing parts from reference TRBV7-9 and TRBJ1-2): DTGVSQNPRHKITKRGQNVTFRCDPISEHNRLYWYRQTLGQGPEFLTYFQNEAQLEKSRLLSDRFSAERPKGSFSTLEIQRTEQGDSAMYLCASSLRDNYGYTFGSGTRLTVV.

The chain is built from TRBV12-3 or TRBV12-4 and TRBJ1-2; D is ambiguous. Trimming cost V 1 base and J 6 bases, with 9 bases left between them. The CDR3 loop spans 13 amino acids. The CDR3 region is CASSLEEIHGYTF. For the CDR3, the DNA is TGTGCCAGCAGTTTAGAAGAGATCCATGGCTACACCTTC.

DNA for the CDR3: TGTGCCAGCAGCCTAGGACTAGCGGGAGGACCAGATACGCAGTATTTT. As protein: CASSLGLAGGPDTQYF. The chain couples TRBV7-3 to TRBJ2-3; 14 bases align to TRBD2. Germline V lookup: CDR1 SGHTA, CDR2 FQGTGA. This CDR3 has 16 residues. Trimming at V came to 5 bases and at J to 4 bases, leaving 5 bases not matched to a gene.

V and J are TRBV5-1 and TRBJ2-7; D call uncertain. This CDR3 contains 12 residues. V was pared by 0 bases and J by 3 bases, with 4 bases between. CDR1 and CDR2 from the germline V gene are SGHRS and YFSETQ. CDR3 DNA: TGCGCCAGCAGCTTGGACTACTACGAGCAGTACTTC. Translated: CASSLDYYEQYF.

CDR3 nucleotides: TGTGCCAGCAGCTTAGGGCCGGCTCGGCGGACTGAAGCTTTCTTT. This codes for CASSLGPARRTEAFF. The chain uses TRBV7-9 and TRBJ1-1; D is unclear. The CDR3 covers 15 residues. V was clipped by 1 base and J by 5 bases, with 14 bases between them. Germline CDR1 SEHNR, CDR2 FQNEAQ (reference sequence).

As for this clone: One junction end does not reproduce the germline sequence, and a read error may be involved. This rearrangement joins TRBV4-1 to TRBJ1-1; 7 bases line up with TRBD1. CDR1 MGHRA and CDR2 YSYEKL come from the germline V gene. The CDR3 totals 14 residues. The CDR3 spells CASSQENRGTEAFF. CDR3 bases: TGCGCCAGCAGTCAAGAGAACAGGGGCACTGAAGCTTTCTTT.

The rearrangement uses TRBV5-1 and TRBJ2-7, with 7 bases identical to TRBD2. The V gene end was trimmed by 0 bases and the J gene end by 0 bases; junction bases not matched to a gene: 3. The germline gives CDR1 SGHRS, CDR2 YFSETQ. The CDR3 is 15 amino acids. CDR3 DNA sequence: TGCGCCAGCAGCTTGGCCGCGGGAGACTCCTACGAGCAGTACTTC. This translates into CASSLAAGDSYEQYF. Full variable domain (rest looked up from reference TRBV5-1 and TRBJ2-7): KAGVTQTPRYLIKTRGQQVTLSCSPISGHRSVSWYQQTPGQGLQFLFEYFSETQRNKGNFPGRFSGRQFSNSRSEMNVSTLELGDSALYLCASSLAAGDSYEQYFGPGTRLTVT.

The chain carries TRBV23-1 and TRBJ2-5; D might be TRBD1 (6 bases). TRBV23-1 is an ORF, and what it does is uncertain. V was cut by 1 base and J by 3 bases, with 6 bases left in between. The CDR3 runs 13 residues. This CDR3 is CASSQWTEETQYF. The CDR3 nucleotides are TGCGCCAGCAGTCAATGGACAGAAGAGACCCAGTACTTC.

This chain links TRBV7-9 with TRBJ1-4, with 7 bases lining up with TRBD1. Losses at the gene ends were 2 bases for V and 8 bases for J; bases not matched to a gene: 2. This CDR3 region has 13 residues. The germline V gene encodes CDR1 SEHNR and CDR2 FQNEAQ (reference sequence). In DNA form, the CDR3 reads TGTGCCAGCAGCTTAACAGGGGTGGAAAAACTGTTTTTT. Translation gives CASSLTGVEKLFF.

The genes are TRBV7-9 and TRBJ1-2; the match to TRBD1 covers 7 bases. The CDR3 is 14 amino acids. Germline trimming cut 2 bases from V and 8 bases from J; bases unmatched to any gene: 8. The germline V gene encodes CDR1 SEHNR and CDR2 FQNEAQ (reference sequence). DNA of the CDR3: TGTGCCAGCAGCTTATTGGGACAGAAGGCCGGCTACACCTTC. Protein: CASSLLGQKAGYTF.

CDR3: CASSLAGTANEQFF. The DNA for the CDR3 is TGTGCCAGCAGCTTAGCGGGGACAGCCAATGAGCAGTTCTTC. This chain uses TRBV7-2 with TRBJ2-1; 7 positions agree with TRBD1. The CDR3 consists of 14 residues. The V gene end was trimmed by 0 bases and the J gene end by 6 bases; junction bases not matched to a gene: 2. Germline assignment: CDR1 SGHTA and CDR2 FQGNSA.

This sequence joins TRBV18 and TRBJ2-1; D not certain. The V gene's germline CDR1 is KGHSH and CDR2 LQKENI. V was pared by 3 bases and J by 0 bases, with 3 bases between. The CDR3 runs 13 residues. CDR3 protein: CASSPYSYNEQFF. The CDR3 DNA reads TGTGCCAGCTCACCCTACTCCTACAATGAGCAGTTCTTC.

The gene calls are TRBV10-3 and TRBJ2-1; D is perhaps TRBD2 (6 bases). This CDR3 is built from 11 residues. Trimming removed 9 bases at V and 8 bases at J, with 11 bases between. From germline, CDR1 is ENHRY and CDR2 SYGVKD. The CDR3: CAISGSDEQFF. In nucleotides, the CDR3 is TGTGCCATTTCCGGGAGCGATGAGCAGTTCTTC.

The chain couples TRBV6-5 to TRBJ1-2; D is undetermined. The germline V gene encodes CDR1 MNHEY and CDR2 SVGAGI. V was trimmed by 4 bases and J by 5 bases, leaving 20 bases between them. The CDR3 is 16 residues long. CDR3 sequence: CASSSWARPTQYGYTF. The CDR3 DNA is TGTGCCAGCAGTTCCTGGGCCAGGCCCACACAATATGGCTACACCTTC.

Here the CDR3 DNA reads TGTGCCAGCAGCCTCGGGGGGGGCTACGAAAAACTGTTTTTT. Protein product: CASSLGGGYEKLFF. The gene calls are TRBV7-8 and TRBJ1-4, with D possibly being TRBD1 (6 bases). The CDR3 covers 14 residues. CDR1 and CDR2 (germline): SGHVS, FQNEAQ. Trimming shortened V by 5 bases and J by 8 bases, and 15 bases separated the two germline ends.

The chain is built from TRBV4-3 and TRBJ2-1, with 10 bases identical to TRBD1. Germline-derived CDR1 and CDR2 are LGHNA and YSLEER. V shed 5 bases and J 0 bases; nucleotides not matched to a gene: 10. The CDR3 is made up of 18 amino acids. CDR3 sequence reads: CASSSGTGDFRSYNEQFF. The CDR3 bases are TGCGCCAGCAGCTCCGGGACAGGGGACTTTCGCTCCTACAATGAGCAGTTCTTC.

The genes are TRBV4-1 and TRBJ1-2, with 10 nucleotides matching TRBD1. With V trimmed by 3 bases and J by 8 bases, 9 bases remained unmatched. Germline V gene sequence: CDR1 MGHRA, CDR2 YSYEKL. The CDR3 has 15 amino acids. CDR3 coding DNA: TGCGCCAGCAGCCAGGCCTGGGGACAGGGGTTGGGCTACACCTTC. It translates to CASSQAWGQGLGYTF.

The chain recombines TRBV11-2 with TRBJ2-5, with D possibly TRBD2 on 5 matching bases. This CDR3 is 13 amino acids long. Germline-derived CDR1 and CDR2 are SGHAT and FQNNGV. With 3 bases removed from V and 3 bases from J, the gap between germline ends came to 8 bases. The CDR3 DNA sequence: TGTGCCAGCAGCTTCGGGCGGGAAGAGACCCAGTACTTC. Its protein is CASSFGREETQYF.

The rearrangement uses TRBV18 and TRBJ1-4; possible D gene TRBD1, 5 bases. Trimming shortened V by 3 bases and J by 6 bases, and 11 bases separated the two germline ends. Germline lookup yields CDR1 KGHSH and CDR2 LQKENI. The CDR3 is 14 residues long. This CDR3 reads CASSPRDWHEKLFF. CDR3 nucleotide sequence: TGTGCCAGCTCACCCCGGGACTGGCATGAAAAACTGTTTTTT.

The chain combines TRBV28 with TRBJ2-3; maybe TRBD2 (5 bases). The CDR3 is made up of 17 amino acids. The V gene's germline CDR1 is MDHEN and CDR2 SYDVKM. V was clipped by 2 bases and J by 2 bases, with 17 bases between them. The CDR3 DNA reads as TGTGCCAGCAGTTTACCTCATTCCGGGATCCCCACAGATACGCAGTATTTT. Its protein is CASSLPHSGIPTDTQYF.

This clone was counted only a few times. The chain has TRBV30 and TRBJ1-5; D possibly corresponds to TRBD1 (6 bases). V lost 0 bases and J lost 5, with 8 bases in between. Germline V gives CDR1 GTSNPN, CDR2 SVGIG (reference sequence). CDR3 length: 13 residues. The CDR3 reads CAWSVQGHQPQHF. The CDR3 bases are TGTGCCTGGAGTGTACAGGGTCATCAGCCCCAGCATTTT. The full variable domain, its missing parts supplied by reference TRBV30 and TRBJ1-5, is SQTIHQWPATLVQPVGSPLSLECTVEGTSNPNLYWYRQAAGRGLQLLFYSVGIGQISSEVPQNLSASRPQDRQFILSSKKLLLSDSGFYLCAWSVQGHQPQHFGDGTRLSIL.

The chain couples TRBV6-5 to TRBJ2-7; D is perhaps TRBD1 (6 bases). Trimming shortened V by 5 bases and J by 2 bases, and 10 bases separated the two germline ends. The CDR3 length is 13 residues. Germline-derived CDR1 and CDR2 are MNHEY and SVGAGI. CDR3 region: CASSRTGTYEQYF. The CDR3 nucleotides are TGTGCCAGCAGTAGAACAGGGACCTACGAGCAGTACTTC.

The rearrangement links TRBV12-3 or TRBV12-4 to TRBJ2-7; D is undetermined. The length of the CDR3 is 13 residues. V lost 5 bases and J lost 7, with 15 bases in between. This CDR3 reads CASSTRVAREQYF. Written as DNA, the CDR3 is TGTGCCAGCAGTACACGGGTCGCGAGGGAGCAGTACTTC.

Here the CDR3 reads CASRGTGREKLFF. The CDR3 nucleotides read TGTGCCAGCAGAGGGACAGGGAGGGAAAAACTGTTTTTT. This chain links TRBV28 with TRBJ1-4; 9 bases map to TRBD1. This CDR3 has 13 amino acids. Germline V CDR1 and CDR2: MDHEN, SYDVKM. V trimming: 6 bases; J trimming: 8 bases; junction bases outside the gene matches: 4.

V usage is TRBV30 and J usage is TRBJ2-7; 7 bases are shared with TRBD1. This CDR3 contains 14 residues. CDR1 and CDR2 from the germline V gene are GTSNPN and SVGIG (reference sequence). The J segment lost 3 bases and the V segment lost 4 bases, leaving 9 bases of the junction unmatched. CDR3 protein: CAWTDRVRYYEQYF. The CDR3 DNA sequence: TGTGCCTGGACTGACAGGGTAAGATACTACGAGCAGTACTTC.

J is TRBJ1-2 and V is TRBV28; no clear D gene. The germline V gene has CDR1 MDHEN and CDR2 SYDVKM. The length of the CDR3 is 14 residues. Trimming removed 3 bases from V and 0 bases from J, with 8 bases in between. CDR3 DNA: TGTGCCAGCAGTTTGAGTCCTCCTAACTATGGCTACACCTTC. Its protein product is CASSLSPPNYGYTF.

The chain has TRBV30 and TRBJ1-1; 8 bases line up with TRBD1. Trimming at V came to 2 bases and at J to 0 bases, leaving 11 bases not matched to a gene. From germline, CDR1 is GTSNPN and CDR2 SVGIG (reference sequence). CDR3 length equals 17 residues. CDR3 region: CAWSLGWPGQVNTEAFF. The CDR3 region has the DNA TGTGCCTGGAGTCTTGGGTGGCCGGGACAGGTGAACACTGAAGCTTTCTTT.

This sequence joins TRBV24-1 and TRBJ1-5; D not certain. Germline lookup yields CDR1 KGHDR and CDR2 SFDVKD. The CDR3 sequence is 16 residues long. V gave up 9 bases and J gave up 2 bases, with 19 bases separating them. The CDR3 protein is CATGPGSVRGNQPQHF. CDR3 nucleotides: TGTGCCACCGGGCCGGGGAGCGTTAGGGGCAATCAGCCCCAGCATTTT.

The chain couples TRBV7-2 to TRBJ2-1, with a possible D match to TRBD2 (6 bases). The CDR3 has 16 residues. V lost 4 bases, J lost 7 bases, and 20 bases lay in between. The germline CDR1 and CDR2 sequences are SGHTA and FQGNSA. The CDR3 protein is CASSSFSGSLGNEQFF. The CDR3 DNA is TGTGCCAGCAGCTCCTTTTCCGGGAGTTTGGGGAATGAGCAGTTCTTC.